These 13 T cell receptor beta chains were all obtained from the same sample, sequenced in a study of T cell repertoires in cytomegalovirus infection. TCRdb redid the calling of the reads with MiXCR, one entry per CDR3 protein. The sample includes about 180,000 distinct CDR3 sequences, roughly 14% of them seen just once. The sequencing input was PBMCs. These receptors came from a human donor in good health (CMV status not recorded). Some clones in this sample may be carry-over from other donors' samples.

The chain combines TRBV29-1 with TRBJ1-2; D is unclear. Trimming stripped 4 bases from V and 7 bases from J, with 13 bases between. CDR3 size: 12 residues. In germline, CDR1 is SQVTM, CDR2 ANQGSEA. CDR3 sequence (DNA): TGCAGCGTTGGGGAGCCCAAAGGTGGCTACACCTTC. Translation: CSVGEPKGGYTF. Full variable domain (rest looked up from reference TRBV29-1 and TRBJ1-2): SAVISQKPSRDICQRGTSLTIQCQVDSQVTMMFWYRQQPGQSLTLIATANQGSEATYESGFVIDKFPISRPNLTFSTLTVSNMSPEDSSIYLCSVGEPKGGYTFGSGTRLTVV.

CDR3 nucleotide sequence: TGTGCCAGCTCCCCCGGGACAGGGGTATATCAGCCCCAGCATTTT. Protein: CASSPGTGVYQPQHF. The V gene is TRBV18, the J gene TRBJ1-5, with 10 bases aligning to TRBD1. V lost 6 bases, J lost 5 bases, and 7 bases stayed unmatched. CDR1 and CDR2 (germline): KGHSH, LQKENI. This CDR3 comprises 15 residues.

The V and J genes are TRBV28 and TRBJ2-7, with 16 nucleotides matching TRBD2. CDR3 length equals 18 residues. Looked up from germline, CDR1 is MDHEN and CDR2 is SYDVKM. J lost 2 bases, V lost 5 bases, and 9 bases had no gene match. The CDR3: CASSQLKGTSGRAYEQYF. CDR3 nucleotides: TGTGCCAGCAGTCAACTTAAAGGGACTAGCGGGAGGGCCTACGAGCAGTACTTC.

CDR3 protein: CASSRTGADYGYTF. The CDR3 DNA reads TGTGCCAGCAGCAGAACAGGGGCCGACTATGGCTACACCTTC. The V and J genes are TRBV28 and TRBJ1-2, with 7 bases identical to TRBD1. The CDR3 consists of 14 residues. CDR1 and CDR2 (germline): MDHEN, SYDVKM. V lost 6 bases and J lost 3; bases outside the gene matches: 7.

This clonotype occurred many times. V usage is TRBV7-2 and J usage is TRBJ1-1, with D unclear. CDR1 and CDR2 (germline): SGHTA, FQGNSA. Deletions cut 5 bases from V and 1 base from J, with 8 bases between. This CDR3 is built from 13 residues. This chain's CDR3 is CASSPRGNTEAFF. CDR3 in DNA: TGTGCCAGCAGCCCCCGGGGGAACACTGAAGCTTTCTTT.

CDR3 sequence: CASSLGRTGASYEQYF. CDR3 DNA: TGCGCCAGCAGCTTGGGACGGACAGGCGCTTCCTACGAGCAGTACTTC. V usage is TRBV5-1 and J usage is TRBJ2-7; 7 bases align to TRBD1. Germline CDR1 is SGHRS and CDR2 is YFSETQ. CDR3 length: 16 amino acids. V gave up 0 bases and J gave up 1 base; unmatched junction bases: 7.

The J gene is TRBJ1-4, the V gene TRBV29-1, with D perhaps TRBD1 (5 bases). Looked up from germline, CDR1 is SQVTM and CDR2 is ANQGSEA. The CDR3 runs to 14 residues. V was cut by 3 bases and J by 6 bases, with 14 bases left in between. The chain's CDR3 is CSVDIGAEDEKLFF. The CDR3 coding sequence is TGCAGCGTTGACATAGGGGCGGAGGATGAAAAACTGTTTTTT.

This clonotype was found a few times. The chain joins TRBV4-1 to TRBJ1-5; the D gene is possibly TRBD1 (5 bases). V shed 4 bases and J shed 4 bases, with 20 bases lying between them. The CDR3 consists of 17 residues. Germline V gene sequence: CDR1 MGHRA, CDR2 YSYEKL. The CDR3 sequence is CASSLLGGTPKNQPQHF. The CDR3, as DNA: TGCGCCAGCAGCCTCCTGGGGGGTACCCCCAAGAATCAGCCCCAGCATTTT.

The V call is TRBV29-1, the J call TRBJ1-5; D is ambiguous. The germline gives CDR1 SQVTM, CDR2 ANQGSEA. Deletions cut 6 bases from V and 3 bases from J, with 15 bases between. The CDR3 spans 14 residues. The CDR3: CSVPSPGTNQPQHF. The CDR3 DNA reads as TGCAGCGTGCCATCCCCAGGAACCAATCAGCCCCAGCATTTT.

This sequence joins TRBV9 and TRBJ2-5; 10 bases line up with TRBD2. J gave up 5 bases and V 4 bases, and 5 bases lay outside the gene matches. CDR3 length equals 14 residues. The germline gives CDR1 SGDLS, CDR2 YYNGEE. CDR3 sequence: CASSRNSGRETQYF. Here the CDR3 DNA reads TGTGCCAGCAGCCGGAATAGCGGGAGGGAGACCCAGTACTTC.

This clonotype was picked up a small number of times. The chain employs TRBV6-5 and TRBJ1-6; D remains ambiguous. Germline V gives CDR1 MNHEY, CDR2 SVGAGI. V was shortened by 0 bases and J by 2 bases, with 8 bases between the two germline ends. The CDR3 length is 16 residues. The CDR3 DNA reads TGTGCCAGCAGTTACTCGGACCCTACCTATAATTCACCCCTCCACTTT. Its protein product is CASSYSDPTYNSPLHF.

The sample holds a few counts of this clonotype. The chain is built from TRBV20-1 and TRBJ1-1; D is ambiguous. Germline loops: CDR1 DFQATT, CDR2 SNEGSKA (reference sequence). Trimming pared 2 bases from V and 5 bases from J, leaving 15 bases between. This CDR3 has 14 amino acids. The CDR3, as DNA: TGCAGTGCTAGACCCACAGACTTAAGGACTGAAGCTTTCTTT. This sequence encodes CSARPTDLRTEAFF.

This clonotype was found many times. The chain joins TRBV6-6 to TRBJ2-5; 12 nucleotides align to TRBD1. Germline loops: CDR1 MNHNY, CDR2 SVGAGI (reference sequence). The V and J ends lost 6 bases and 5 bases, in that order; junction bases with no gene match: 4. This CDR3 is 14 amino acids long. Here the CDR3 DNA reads TGTGCCAGCAGCCCGGGACAGGGGGCCGAGACCCAGTACTTC. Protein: CASSPGQGAETQYF.